Following are 32 T cell receptor beta chains from one sample sequenced in a study of control samples from healthy donors and cancer patients. The data were produced by immunoSEQ multiplex PCR, yet TCRdb's version contains in-frame clones alone and is incomplete. Found here are 150,000 or so clones, approximately 90% of them singletons; the top ten hold under 3%. The specimen sequenced was blood. The receptors stem from a man in his forties in good health.

The chain links TRBV5-1 to TRBJ2-3, with TRBD2 identical over 7 bases. The CDR3 has 15 amino acids. Germline values: CDR1 SGHRS, CDR2 YFSETQ. Trimming at V came to 2 bases and at J to 2 bases, leaving 5 bases not matched to a gene. The CDR3 DNA sequence: TGCGCCAGCAGCTTCGGCGGGGGAGACACAGATACGCAGTATTTT. The encoded protein is CASSFGGGDTDTQYF.

The chain recombines TRBV9 with TRBJ2-1; a possible D gene is TRBD2 (5 bases). With 0 bases removed from V and 0 bases from J, the gap between germline ends came to 7 bases. The CDR3 totals 15 residues. Germline lookup yields CDR1 SGDLS and CDR2 YYNGEE. The CDR3 here is CASSVASRSYNEQFF. The CDR3 DNA sequence: TGTGCCAGCAGCGTAGCTAGCCGCTCCTACAATGAGCAGTTCTTC.

The chain carries TRBV7-2 and TRBJ1-1; 8 bases fit TRBD1. The CDR3 is 15 residues long. Looked up from germline, CDR1 is SGHTA and CDR2 is FQGNSA. V lost 1 base to trimming and J lost 8 bases; unmatched junction nucleotides: 9. The CDR3 protein is CASSLVGRGLKEAFF. CDR3 nucleotides: TGTGCCAGCAGCTTAGTTGGCAGGGGGCTAAAAGAAGCTTTCTTT. The full variable domain, with the rest looked up from reference TRBV7-2 and TRBJ1-1, is GAGVSQSPSNKVTEKGKDVELRCDPISGHTALYWYRQSLGQGLEFLIYFQGNSAPDKSGLPSDRFSAERTGGSVSTLTIQRTQQEDSAVYLCASSLVGRGLKEAFFGQGTRLTVV.

As concerns this clone: Germline and junction disagree at one end, which may indicate a read error. The gene calls are TRBV3-1 (or the pseudogene TRBV3-2) and TRBJ2-2; perhaps TRBD1 as D (5 bases). Germline values: CDR1 LGHDT, CDR2 YNNKEL (reference sequence). CDR3 length: 13 residues. The CDR3, as DNA: TGTGCCAGCAACCAATTACAGGTCGGGGAGCTGTTTTTT. This encodes CASNQLQVGELFF.

The CDR3, as DNA: TGTGCCAGCACCTCCCTAGGACAGGGGGCAAGCGGGGAGCTGTTTTTT. This codes for CASTSLGQGASGELFF. This chain links TRBV28 with TRBJ2-2, with TRBD1 identical over 11 bases. V lost 7 bases and J lost 7; bases outside the gene matches: 11. From germline, CDR1 is MDHEN and CDR2 SYDVKM. This CDR3 comprises 16 residues.

The V gene is TRBV11-2, the J gene TRBJ2-3, with D tentatively TRBD2 (6 bases). The CDR3 is 15 amino acids. The V and J ends lost 0 bases and 0 bases respectively, with 7 bases between them. CDR1 is SGHAT and CDR2 is FQNNGV in the germline V gene. CDR3 nucleotides: TGTGCCAGCAGCTTAGACGGGAGAAGCACAGATACGCAGTATTTT. Translated, it gives CASSLDGRSTDTQYF.

V usage is TRBV4-2 and J usage is TRBJ1-1; 7 bases map to TRBD1. The CDR3 is made up of 16 amino acids. The germline CDR1 and CDR2 sequences are LGHNA and YNFKEQ. With V trimmed by 1 base and J by 5 bases, 10 bases remained unmatched. CDR3 in DNA: TGTGCCAGCAGCCAAGGTATCCAGGGGGGGGATACTGAAGCTTTCTTT. Translating gives CASSQGIQGGDTEAFF.

The V gene is TRBV15, the J gene TRBJ1-2; 10 nucleotides align to TRBD1. The germline CDR1 and CDR2 sequences are LNHNV and YYDKDF (reference sequence). The V segment lost 0 bases and the J segment 8 bases; nucleotides outside the gene matches: 6. CDR3 length: 15 amino acids. DNA of the CDR3: TGTGCCACCAGCAGAGATCCGACAGGGGGCCAAGGCTACACCTTC. Amino acid sequence: CATSRDPTGGQGYTF. The whole variable domain, remainder taken from reference TRBV15 and TRBJ1-2, is DAMVIQNPRYQVTQFGKPVTLSCSQTLNHNVMYWYQQKSSQAPKLLFHYYDKDFNNEADTPDNFQSRRPNTSFCFLDIRSPGLGDTAMYLCATSRDPTGGQGYTFGSGTRLTVV.

This sequence joins TRBV28 and TRBJ2-5, with 9 bases fitting TRBD1. The ends lost 6 bases at V and 3 bases at J; junction bases unmatched: 5. Germline assignment: CDR1 MDHEN and CDR2 SYDVKM. The CDR3 runs 14 residues. CDR3 DNA sequence: TGTGCCAGCAGCAAACGGACAGGGGAAGAGACCCAGTACTTC. This translates into CASSKRTGEETQYF.

This chain joins TRBV9 and TRBJ2-2; no definite D call. From germline, CDR1 is SGDLS and CDR2 YYNGEE. V lost 0 bases, J lost 5 bases, and 14 bases lay in between. The length of the CDR3 is 16 residues. The CDR3 region has the DNA TGTGCCAGCAGCGTAGGGGCCACAGCGAGGACCGGGGAGCTGTTTTTT. Its translation: CASSVGATARTGELFF.

V usage is TRBV7-8 and J usage is TRBJ2-2, with TRBD1 matching 7 bases. This CDR3 contains 14 residues. V gave up 5 bases and J gave up 6 bases; unmatched junction bases: 6. The V gene's germline CDR1 is SGHVS and CDR2 FQNEAQ. The CDR3 nucleotides read TGTGCCAGCAGCGCGGACAGGTTAGCCGGGGAGCTGTTTTTT. This codes for CASSADRLAGELFF.

Turning to this clone: A read error may account for a junction end that differs from germline. The sample carries other DNA sequences with the same CDR3. The rearrangement links TRBV6-5 to TRBJ2-2, with D possibly being TRBD2 (5 bases). The CDR3 totals 15 residues. CDR1 is MNHEY, CDR2 SVGAGI, per germline. Here the CDR3 DNA reads TGTGCCAGCAGTTCGTATTTCGATGGCACCGGGGAGTTGTTTTTT. Protein product: CASSSYFDGTGELFF.

This rearrangement joins TRBV3-1 (or the pseudogene TRBV3-2) to TRBJ1-2; no definite D call. Looked up from germline, CDR1 is LGHDT and CDR2 is YNNKEL (reference sequence). This CDR3 is built from 15 residues. V lost 1 base and J lost 0, with 9 bases in between. CDR3 sequence (DNA): TGTGCCAGCAGCCAAGGGGCAGGACCTAACTATGGCTACACCTTC. This encodes CASSQGAGPNYGYTF.

The chain joins TRBV18 to TRBJ2-5; D might be TRBD2 (7 bases). This CDR3 is 15 amino acids long. V was clipped by 6 bases and J by 3 bases, with 17 bases between them. In germline, CDR1 is KGHSH, CDR2 LQKENI. In DNA, the CDR3 is TGTGCCAGCTCCCCTTTCGGGGGGCGGGAAGAGACCCAGTACTTC. Its translation is CASSPFGGREETQYF. Full variable domain (missing parts from reference TRBV18 and TRBJ2-5): NAGVMQNPRHLVRRRGQEARLRCSPMKGHSHVYWYRQLPEEGLKFMVYLQKENIIDESGMPKERFSAEFPKEGPSILRIQQVVRGDSAAYFCASSPFGGREETQYFGPGTRLLVL.

The rearrangement links TRBV27 to TRBJ2-3; D is possibly TRBD1 or TRBD2 (5 bases each). Trimming took 8 bases from V and 6 from J, leaving 15 bases between them. The CDR3 runs to 13 residues. From germline, CDR1 is MNHEY and CDR2 SMNVEV (reference sequence). Here the CDR3 reads CASQARGGDTQYF. As DNA, the CDR3 is TGTGCCAGCCAAGCCCGGGGCGGGGATACGCAGTATTTT.

This clone was detected a few times. The chain combines TRBV5-1 with TRBJ2-5; D gene ambiguous. The CDR3 covers 13 residues. Germline assignment: CDR1 SGHRS and CDR2 YFSETQ. Deletions cut 2 bases from V and 1 base from J, with 6 bases between. CDR3 nucleotides: TGCGCCAGCAGCTTCTCAGTCCAAGAGACCCAGTACTTC. Its translation is CASSFSVQETQYF.

This clone appeared a single time. V and J are TRBV18 and TRBJ2-1; no clear D gene. From germline, CDR1 is KGHSH and CDR2 LQKENI. This CDR3 comprises 12 residues. Trimming removed 2 bases from V and 15 bases from J, with 14 bases in between. Here the CDR3 DNA reads TGTGCCAGCTCACCAGGAGCCCCAAACCCGTTCTTC. Translating gives CASSPGAPNPFF.

This chain connects TRBV6-5 to TRBJ2-7; a possible D gene is TRBD1 (5 bases). V was cut by 6 bases and J by 1 base, with 7 bases left in between. The germline V gene encodes CDR1 MNHEY and CDR2 SVGAGI. There are 12 residues in the CDR3. CDR3 protein: CASRDKSYEQYF. The DNA of the CDR3 is TGTGCCAGCAGGGACAAGTCCTACGAGCAGTACTTC.

The rearrangement joins TRBV24-1 to TRBJ2-1; TRBD2 agrees at 12 bases. CDR1 and CDR2 (germline): KGHDR, SFDVKD. V lost 4 bases, J lost 7 bases, and 16 bases stayed unmatched. CDR3 length equals 19 residues. In DNA, the CDR3 is TGTGCCACCAGTGACCCCGGGACTAGCGGGCGAGGTCGTAGGAATGAGCAGTTCTTC. The encoded protein is CATSDPGTSGRGRRNEQFF.

The chain employs TRBV27 and TRBJ2-1; D gene ambiguous. V shed 8 bases and J shed 6 bases, with 14 bases lying between them. Germline V gives CDR1 MNHEY, CDR2 SMNVEV (reference sequence). The CDR3 totals 13 residues. DNA of the CDR3: TGTGCCAGCTGGCCATTGACGGGCAATGAGCAGTTCTTC. It encodes CASWPLTGNEQFF.

The rearrangement links TRBV7-9 to TRBJ1-4; 7 bases line up with TRBD1. The CDR3 totals 17 residues. Germline CDR1 and CDR2: SEHNR and FQNEAQ (reference sequence). V lost 4 bases to trimming and J lost 1 base; unmatched junction nucleotides: 9. In DNA, the CDR3 is TGTGCCAGCAGCTCGTCGGGACAGCTATTAACTAATGAAAAACTGTTTTTT. Its protein is CASSSSGQLLTNEKLFF.

The gene calls are TRBV7-9 and TRBJ2-7; 8 nucleotides line up with TRBD1. This CDR3 region has 16 residues. The V gene end was trimmed by 3 bases and the J gene end by 2 bases; junction bases not matched to a gene: 9. Germline loops: CDR1 SEHNR, CDR2 FQNEAQ (reference sequence). The CDR3 DNA is TGTGCCAGCAGCTTTCTAGGTCGGACAGGGACCTACGAGCAGTACTTC. Translation: CASSFLGRTGTYEQYF.

The chain employs TRBV5-6 and TRBJ1-2; no firm D call. Germline loops: CDR1 SGHDT, CDR2 YYEEEE. CDR3 length: 15 amino acids. V shed 4 bases and J shed 0 bases, with 13 bases lying between them. The CDR3 loop reads CASSPGPIPNYGYTF. The DNA for the CDR3 is TGTGCCAGCAGCCCCGGACCGATTCCTAACTATGGCTACACCTTC.

The chain uses TRBV6-5 and TRBJ1-1; D not resolved. CDR1 and CDR2 from the germline V gene are MNHEY and SVGAGI. Between the trimmed V and J ends, which lost 6 bases and 0 bases, there was a span of 8 bases. This CDR3 contains 13 residues. CDR3 sequence (DNA): TGTGCCAGCAGGACGGTAGTGAACACTGAAGCTTTCTTT. This encodes CASRTVVNTEAFF.

The rearrangement uses TRBV19 and TRBJ2-1; weak D call: TRBD2 (5 bases). Germline CDR1 is LNHDA and CDR2 is SQIVND (reference sequence). V lost 3 bases and J 5 bases, leaving 14 bases between the germline ends. The CDR3 is 15 residues long. CDR3 DNA: TGTGCCAGTAGTATCGGCGGGTATGGGGACAATGAGCAGTTCTTC. It is translated as CASSIGGYGDNEQFF.

The J gene is TRBJ2-3, the V gene TRBV7-3; 7 bases match TRBD2. The V gene end was trimmed by 2 bases and the J gene end by 0 bases; junction bases not matched to a gene: 5. This CDR3 is built from 16 residues. CDR1 and CDR2 from the germline V gene are SGHTA and FQGTGA. DNA of the CDR3: TGTGCCAGCAGCTTAGGCCGGGGGGTTAGCACAGATACGCAGTATTTT. Translating it yields CASSLGRGVSTDTQYF.

V and J are TRBV27 and TRBJ1-2; 7 bases line up with TRBD1. CDR3 size: 15 residues. Germline assignment: CDR1 MNHEY and CDR2 SMNVEV (reference sequence). J lost 4 bases, V lost 6 bases, and 11 bases had no gene match. The CDR3, as DNA: TGTGCCAGCAGCCATAAGACAGGGTTGGTCTATGGCTACACCTTC. Amino acid sequence: CASSHKTGLVYGYTF.

This chain connects TRBV11-2 to TRBJ2-1; weak D call: TRBD1 (5 bases). The V end lost 6 bases, the J end lost 9 bases, and 18 bases lay between the germline ends. The CDR3 contains 14 residues. Germline V lookup: CDR1 SGHAT, CDR2 FQNNGV. CDR3 region: CASSRSDTNFEQFF. CDR3 DNA: TGTGCCAGCAGTCGGTCGGACACCAACTTTGAGCAGTTCTTC.

This clone was counted between two and nine times. The chain is built from TRBV7-9 and TRBJ2-2; 8 nucleotides agree with TRBD1. CDR3 size: 17 residues. Germline V gene lookup returns CDR1 SEHNR and CDR2 FQNEAQ (reference sequence). With 4 bases clipped from V and 5 bases from J, the junction kept 12 bases outside the gene matches. CDR3 loop: CASSWDAGGFGTGELFF. The CDR3 nucleotides read TGTGCCAGCAGCTGGGATGCAGGGGGCTTCGGAACCGGGGAGCTGTTTTTT.

Remarks on this clone: The same CDR3 arises from other DNA sequences in this sample as well. V and J are TRBV3-1 (or the pseudogene TRBV3-2) and TRBJ2-7; 7 bases map to TRBD1. CDR1 LGHDT and CDR2 YNNKEL come from the germline V gene (reference sequence). With V trimmed by 10 bases and J by 2 bases, 8 bases remained unmatched. The CDR3 extends over 13 amino acids. The CDR3 spells CATRQGMAYEQYF. CDR3 nucleotide sequence: TGTGCCACCCGACAGGGAATGGCCTACGAGCAGTACTTC.

The chain couples TRBV30 to TRBJ2-2; D not certain. The germline V gene has CDR1 GTSNPN and CDR2 SVGIG (reference sequence). The length of the CDR3 is 10 residues. V was clipped by 6 bases and J by 4 bases, with 3 bases between them. In DNA form, the CDR3 reads TGTGCCTGTTCCACCGGGGAGCTGTTTTTT. This codes for CACSTGELFF.

This chain joins TRBV6-5 and TRBJ2-1; TRBD2 aligns across 11 bases. Germline CDR1 is MNHEY and CDR2 is SVGAGI. This CDR3 is built from 15 residues. Unmatched junction bases numbered 11, after V lost 6 bases and J lost 10 bases. The CDR3 nucleotides are TGTGCCAGCAGAATGGTAGCGGGGGGGCGCGGAGAGCAGTTCTTC. Translated, it gives CASRMVAGGRGEQFF.